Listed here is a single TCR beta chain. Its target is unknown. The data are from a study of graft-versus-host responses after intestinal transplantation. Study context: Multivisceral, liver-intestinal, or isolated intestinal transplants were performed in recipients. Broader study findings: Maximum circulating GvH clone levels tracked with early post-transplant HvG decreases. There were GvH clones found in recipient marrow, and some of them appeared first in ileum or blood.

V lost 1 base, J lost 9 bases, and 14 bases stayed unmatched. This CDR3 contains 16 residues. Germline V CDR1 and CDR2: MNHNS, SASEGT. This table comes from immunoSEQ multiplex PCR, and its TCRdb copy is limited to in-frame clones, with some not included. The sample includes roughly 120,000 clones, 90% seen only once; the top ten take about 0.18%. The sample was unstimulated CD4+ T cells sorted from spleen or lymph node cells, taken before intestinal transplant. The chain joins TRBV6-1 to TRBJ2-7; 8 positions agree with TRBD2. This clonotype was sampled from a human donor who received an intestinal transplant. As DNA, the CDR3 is TGTGCCAGCAGTGAAGTGACCCACCGATCGGGGGGGTGGCAGTACTTC. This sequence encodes CASSEVTHRSGGWQYF.